Each of the 23 T cell receptor beta chains below was sequenced from the same sample in a study of read filtering for tumor transcriptome and immune sequencing. Molecular barcoded adaptors covering alpha/delta and beta/gamma chains were used on approximately 400 ng RNA. From the reads, TCRdb called clonotypes with MiXCR, one entry per CDR3 protein. In the table there are some 40,000 distinct CDR3 sequences, less than 15% of which are singletons. The sample comprised a population of CD138-negative cells sorted from bone marrow. Receptors were obtained from a donor at least 40 years old with multiple myeloma.

The V gene is TRBV28, the J gene TRBJ1-2, with 10 bases matching TRBD1. The CDR3 has 17 amino acids. The germline CDR1 and CDR2 sequences are MDHEN and SYDVKM. V lost 4 bases, J lost 5 bases, and 13 bases stayed unmatched. CDR3 amino acids: CASSWRQGALSFYGYTF. CDR3 nucleotide sequence: TGTGCCAGCAGTTGGAGACAGGGGGCGCTTAGCTTTTATGGCTACACCTTC.

This clonotype was counted ten times or more. V gene TRBV29-1 combines with J gene TRBJ1-1; D is ambiguous. The ends were cut back, 5 bases at V and 1 base at J, with 11 bases in the middle. Germline V gene sequence: CDR1 SQVTM, CDR2 ANQGSEA. CDR3 size: 13 residues. The CDR3 DNA follows: TGCAGCGTTTTTTTTATAGGGAACACTGAAGCTTTCTTT. This sequence encodes CSVFFIGNTEAFF.

The V gene is TRBV6-1, the J gene TRBJ2-5; D remains ambiguous. Trimming shortened V by 6 bases and J by 2 bases, and 7 bases separated the two germline ends. Germline CDR1 MNHNS, CDR2 SASEGT. The CDR3 consists of 12 residues. The CDR3 is CASSQAQETQYF. As DNA, the CDR3 is TGTGCCAGCAGCCAGGCTCAAGAGACCCAGTACTTC.

This clonotype was observed many times. This rearrangement joins TRBV7-8 to TRBJ1-2; TRBD1 matches 8 bases. The V and J ends lost 2 bases and 6 bases, in that order; junction bases with no gene match: 5. Germline V gene data show CDR1 as SGHVS and CDR2 as FQNEAQ. The CDR3 is made up of 14 amino acids. This CDR3 reads CASSLQGAADGYTF. CDR3 nucleotide sequence: TGTGCCAGCAGCTTACAGGGGGCTGCGGATGGCTACACCTTC. Together with reference TRBV7-8 and TRBJ1-2, the CDR3 gives the full variable domain: GAGVSQSPRYKVAKRGQDVALRCDPISGHVSLFWYQQALGQGPEFLTYFQNEAQLDKSGLPSDRFFAERPEGSVSTLKIQRTQQEDSAVYLCASSLQGAADGYTFGSGTRLTVV.

This clonotype has at least ten counts. The chain employs TRBV5-1 and TRBJ1-1; D not certain. The V end lost 0 bases, the J end lost 6 bases, and 9 bases lay between the germline ends. Looked up from germline, CDR1 is SGHRS and CDR2 is YFSETQ. The CDR3 is 13 amino acids. CDR3 sequence: CASSLGLHPEAFF. The CDR3 DNA follows: TGCGCCAGCAGCTTGGGATTACATCCTGAAGCTTTCTTT.

Many counts were recorded for this clonotype. CDR3: CASSSAGGGATGELFF. The CDR3 DNA reads as TGTGCCAGCAGCTCGGCGGGCGGGGGGGCCACCGGGGAGCTGTTTTTT. The chain has TRBV7-6 and TRBJ2-2, with 9 bases identical to TRBD2. The CDR3 has 16 amino acids. After removal of 4 bases from V and 4 bases from J, the junction contained 7 bases not matched to a gene. From germline, CDR1 is SGHVS and CDR2 FNYEAQ. The full variable domain, rest sourced from reference TRBV7-6 and TRBJ2-2, is GAGVSQSPRYKVTKRGQDVALRCDPISGHVSLYWYRQALGQGPEFLTYFNYEAQQDKSGLPNDRFSAERPEGSISTLTIQRTEQRDSAMYRCASSSAGGGATGELFFGEGSRLTVL.

With respect to this clonotype: A much larger clone differs from this one at a single base, so this may be a read error. The rearrangement links TRBV15 to TRBJ1-1; D call uncertain. V was pared by 11 bases and J by 0 bases, with 28 bases between. Germline-derived CDR1 and CDR2 are LNHNV and YYDKDF (reference sequence). The CDR3 sequence is 18 residues long. CDR3 region: CAAQRRHGNSPLNTEAFF. CDR3 nucleotides: TGTGCCGCCCAACGGAGACATGGGAACAGTCCCTTGAACACTGAAGCTTTCTTT.

This clonotype was seen many times. At one end the junction does not follow the germline gene, possibly because of a read error. The V gene is TRBV20-1, the J gene TRBJ2-7; D may be TRBD1 (6 bases). Germline V gives CDR1 DFQATT, CDR2 SNEGSKA (reference sequence). This CDR3 is built from 11 residues. The chain's CDR3 is CSAWGLLEGGF. In nucleotides, the CDR3 is TGCAGTGCCTGGGGGCTCCTAGAGGGCGGCTTC.

Ten or more counts support this clonotype. V gene TRBV3-1 combines with J gene TRBJ2-3, with D perhaps assigned TRBD1 or TRBD2 (6 bases each). V was trimmed by 5 bases and J by 7 bases, leaving 22 bases between them. The germline V gene has CDR1 LGHDT and CDR2 YNNKEL (reference sequence). CDR3 length: 16 residues. Written as DNA, the CDR3 is TGTGCCAGCAGCGCGGGACACGATCGAAAGGTTAATACGCAGTATTTT. It yields the protein CASSAGHDRKVNTQYF.

There are many counts of this clonotype. The CDR3 here is CAISAVRVGEQFF. CDR3 bases: TGTGCCATCAGTGCTGTAAGGGTGGGTGAGCAGTTCTTC. This chain connects TRBV10-3 to TRBJ2-1; D is ambiguous. V was shortened by 4 bases and J by 9 bases, with 13 bases between the two germline ends. Germline V gene sequence: CDR1 ENHRY, CDR2 SYGVKD. The CDR3 spans 13 residues.

This clonotype came up many times. J is TRBJ1-4 and V is TRBV28, with D maybe TRBD1 (6 bases). CDR1 and CDR2 (germline): MDHEN, SYDVKM. The V end was cut by 6 bases, the J end by 7 bases, with 15 bases between. CDR3 length: 14 amino acids. CDR3: CASSPQGVREKLFF. In DNA, the CDR3 is TGTGCCAGCAGCCCACAGGGTGTACGTGAAAAACTGTTTTTT.

In its sample, this clonotype was seen many times. This rearrangement joins TRBV20-1 to TRBJ2-1; D is unresolved. V was pared by 6 bases and J by 2 bases, with 14 bases between. The V gene's germline CDR1 is DFQATT and CDR2 SNEGSKA (reference sequence). The CDR3 contains 14 residues. The CDR3 region is CSARSPLAYNEQFF. DNA for the CDR3: TGCAGTGCCCGATCCCCCCTAGCCTACAATGAGCAGTTCTTC.

Many counts were recorded for this clonotype. This chain uses TRBV2 with TRBJ2-1, with TRBD2 matching 8 bases. Germline V CDR1 and CDR2: SNHLY, FYNNEI. The CDR3 covers 12 residues. The V and J ends lost 6 bases and 6 bases, in that order; junction bases with no gene match: 1. The CDR3 DNA is TGTGCCAGCAGCGGGGGGGCCAATGAGCAGTTCTTC. As protein: CASSGGANEQFF.

This clonotype was seen many times. The CDR3 coding sequence is TGTGCCAGCAGCCAAGACCTCCTACAGGGAACTGAGCAGTTCTTC. The encoded protein is CASSQDLLQGTEQFF. This rearrangement joins TRBV3-1 to TRBJ2-1; TRBD1 might be the D (6 bases). Germline assignment: CDR1 LGHDT and CDR2 YNNKEL (reference sequence). The CDR3 has 15 amino acids. V lost 0 bases and J lost 9, with 15 bases in between.

In this sample, this clonotype turned up many times. The rearrangement uses TRBV7-2 and TRBJ1-5; the D is unclear. Trimming removed 5 bases from V and 7 bases from J, with 15 bases in between. The CDR3 is 14 amino acids. Germline values: CDR1 SGHTA, CDR2 FQGNSA. CDR3 nucleotides: TGTGCCAGCAGCCAAACCCCTCCCGGGCAGCCCCAGCATTTT. Its protein is CASSQTPPGQPQHF.

This clonotype came up many times. This chain links TRBV28 with TRBJ2-7, with TRBD1 as a possible D gene (6 bases). Germline V lookup: CDR1 MDHEN, CDR2 SYDVKM. V lost 5 bases and J lost 2, with 16 bases in between. This CDR3 has 15 amino acids. The CDR3, as DNA: TGTGCCAGCAGTCCCCCAGGGGCCCGAACCTACGAGCAGTACTTC. Its protein is CASSPPGARTYEQYF.

This clonotype occurred many times. The gene calls are TRBV4-2 and TRBJ1-5; D ambiguous. CDR1 and CDR2 (germline): LGHNA, YNFKEQ. The CDR3 has 14 amino acids. Trimming pared 5 bases from V and 0 bases from J, leaving 8 bases between. CDR3 residues: CASSSQGSNQPQHF. DNA for the CDR3: TGTGCCAGCAGCTCCCAAGGTAGCAATCAGCCCCAGCATTTT.

This clonotype was found many times. The chain recombines TRBV18 with TRBJ2-3; the match to TRBD1 covers 7 bases. The ends lost 6 bases at V and 2 bases at J; junction bases unmatched: 5. Germline CDR1 is KGHSH and CDR2 is LQKENI. The CDR3 covers 14 residues. Here the CDR3 reads CASSSGQFTDTQYF. The CDR3 DNA is TGTGCCAGCTCTTCGGGACAGTTCACAGATACGCAGTATTTT.

This clonotype was counted at least ten times. V usage is TRBV7-6 and J usage is TRBJ2-1; 9 positions match TRBD2. Trimming removed 6 bases from V and 6 bases from J; junction bases left unmatched: 9. Looked up from germline, CDR1 is SGHVS and CDR2 is FNYEAQ. This CDR3 has 15 residues. CDR3 coding DNA: TGTGCCAGCAGTCTTGCTAGCGGGGTCGGCAATGAGCAGTTCTTC. Amino acid sequence: CASSLASGVGNEQFF.

Regarding this clonotype: One base separates it from a far larger clone, so it is likely a read error. This chain uses TRBV11-3 with TRBJ1-1; D gene unclear. Per germline, CDR1 SGHNT and CDR2 YENEEA. The V and J ends lost 1 base and 4 bases respectively, with 13 bases between them. The CDR3 runs 15 residues. The CDR3 region is CASSLGLSGTTEAFF. The DNA of the CDR3 is TGTGCCAGCAGCTTAGGCCTTTCCGGTACCACTGAAGCTTTCTTT.

The table lists this clonotype with many counts. The chain uses TRBV15 and TRBJ2-7; 9 bases agree with TRBD1. CDR1 and CDR2 from the germline V gene are LNHNV and YYDKDF (reference sequence). The CDR3 runs to 18 residues. V was pared by 1 base and J by 5 bases, with 15 bases of the junction left unmatched. CDR3 nucleotide sequence: TGTGCCACCAGCAGAGGTACTTCCGTCGGGACAGGGATCGACGAGCAGTACTTC. Translating it yields CATSRGTSVGTGIDEQYF. Supplemented by reference TRBV15 and TRBJ2-7, the full variable domain reads DAMVIQNPRYQVTQFGKPVTLSCSQTLNHNVMYWYQQKSSQAPKLLFHYYDKDFNNEADTPDNFQSRRPNTSFCFLDIRSPGLGDTAMYLCATSRGTSVGTGIDEQYFGPGTRLTVT.

In its sample, this clonotype was seen many times. The chain uses TRBV9 and TRBJ2-7; 8 nucleotides align to TRBD1. Germline assignment: CDR1 SGDLS and CDR2 YYNGEE. CDR3 size: 13 residues. The trim removed 4 bases at V and 3 bases at J, leaving 3 bases unmatched. DNA for the CDR3: TGTGCCAGCAGCTCGGACAGGGACTACGAGCAGTACTTC. It yields the protein CASSSDRDYEQYF. Looking up the rest from reference TRBV9 and TRBJ2-7 gives the full variable domain: DSGVTQTPKHLITATGQRVTLRCSPRSGDLSVYWYQQSLDQGLQFLIQYYNGEERAKGNILERFSAQQFPDLHSELNLSSLELGDSALYFCASSSDRDYEQYFGPGTRLTVT.

A note on this clonotype: One end of the junction is discordant with germline, which a read error may explain. The rearrangement links TRBV4-3 to TRBJ1-4; 8 bases align to TRBD1. The CDR3 length is 15 residues. The germline V gene encodes CDR1 LGHNA and CDR2 YSLEER. CDR3 nucleotide sequence: TGCGCCAGCAGCCAGGAACAGGGGGGGGATGAAAAACTGCTTTTT. It is translated as CASSQEQGGDEKLLF.